This T cell receptor beta chain was captured by sequencing in a study of T cell responses to AZD1222 COVID-19 vaccine. Notes on the study in general: Repertoires in all cases were sampled only once the peak T cell response had passed. Spike-specific TCR breadth and depth were elevated following two AZD1222 doses.

The germline V gene encodes CDR1 LGHDT and CDR2 YNNKEL (reference sequence). This CDR3 spans 14 amino acids. V shed 4 bases and J 2 bases; nucleotides not matched to a gene: 4. Repertoires were generated with immunoSEQ multiplex PCR, while TCRdb's copy carries only in-frame clones and drops some. Among 95,000 to 130,000 clones listed, about 86% were seen once. This clone was observed once. Its target is unknown. The sequencing used peripheral blood, collected on day 0 of AZD1222 vaccination. This receptor was taken from an adult in good health. This rearrangement joins TRBV3-1 (or the pseudogene TRBV3-2) to TRBJ1-2; 7 bases map to TRBD1. CDR3 region: CASSLGTVNYGYTF. The CDR3 DNA sequence: TGTGCCAGCAGCCTTGGGACAGTGAACTATGGCTACACCTTC.